This TCR beta chain appears in the sequencing data of a study of T cells after yellow fever vaccination. The study, taken as a whole, reports: Abundant contaminating clonotypes from the bulk population could appear in FACS-sorted repertoires. Of the clonotypes, a small share occurred in both CD4 and CD8 compartments.

On this clonotype itself: Its antigen is still unknown.

The study made its TCR cDNA through 5'RACE template switching. That step introduced a universal primer site along with UMIs. TCRdb re-derived calls from the 5' RACE reads in MiXCR, one entry per CDR3 protein. The data contain tens of thousands of distinct CDR3 sequences, about 7.7% of them singletons. In germline, CDR1 is SGHDT, CDR2 YYEEEE. Trimming shortened V by 4 bases and J by 10 bases, and 22 bases separated the two germline ends. The CDR3 has 15 amino acids. The rearrangement joins TRBV5-6 to TRBJ2-3; no clear D. The origin of this receptor is a man aged 30 to 45 who received the YFV17D yellow fever vaccine. The sequenced sample was CD8+ T cells sorted from PBMCs, obtained on the day of the yellow fever booster vaccination. The CDR3 DNA reads TGTGCCAGCAGCCTGATCGACTGGTCCGTTGATCCGCAGTATTTT. It encodes CASSLIDWSVDPQYF.